These 26 T cell receptor beta chains came from one sample sequenced in a study of blood T cell repertoires in COVID-19. The data were produced by immunoSEQ multiplex PCR, yet TCRdb's version contains in-frame clones alone and is incomplete. The sample shows more than 150,000 clones, approximately 90% of them seen only once. Sequenced input: PBMCs or T cells enriched from blood (not recorded which). The receptors originated from a woman in her twenties or thirties who had recovered from COVID-19.

This sequence joins TRBV18 and TRBJ2-5; the D gene is possibly TRBD2 (6 bases). This CDR3 region has 16 residues. Germline V gene data show CDR1 as KGHSH and CDR2 as LQKENI. Trimming pared 6 bases from V and 2 bases from J, leaving 19 bases between. CDR3 bases: TGTGCCAGCTCCACCCGCGGGGTACGCGATCAAGAGACCCAGTACTTC. It is translated as CASSTRGVRDQETQYF.

The chain employs TRBV4-3 and TRBJ2-1, with D possibly TRBD2 on 7 matching bases. V was clipped by 1 base and J by 6 bases, with 22 bases between them. The CDR3 consists of 18 residues. Germline V lookup: CDR1 LGHNA, CDR2 YSLEER. In nucleotides, the CDR3 is TGCGCCAGCAGCCAAGGGGGGCGTGGGGAGGGGATCCTCAATGAGCAGTTCTTC. Protein sequence: CASSQGGRGEGILNEQFF.

This clone occurred a few times. V gene TRBV4-3 combines with J gene TRBJ1-5; D is unresolved. This CDR3 comprises 15 residues. CDR1 and CDR2 from the germline V gene are LGHNA and YSLEER. V gave up 4 bases and J gave up 0 bases, with 10 bases separating them. CDR3: CASSPDTISNQPQHF. In DNA form, the CDR3 reads TGCGCCAGCAGCCCCGACACAATTAGCAATCAGCCCCAGCATTTT.

The gene calls are TRBV24-1 and TRBJ1-2; 10 bases line up with TRBD1. From germline, CDR1 is KGHDR and CDR2 SFDVKD. J was trimmed by 5 bases and V by 10 bases; bases with no gene match: 6. CDR3 length: 13 residues. The CDR3 nucleotides are TGTGCCACAGGGGACAGGGGTGGATATGGCTACACCTTC. Translated: CATGDRGGYGYTF.

The DNA for the CDR3 is TGCGCCAGCAGCCGAACTAGCGGGGGGAAAAATGAGCAGTTCTTC. Translating gives CASSRTSGGKNEQFF. The rearrangement joins TRBV4-3 to TRBJ2-1; 12 nucleotides align to TRBD2. Germline CDR1 and CDR2: LGHNA and YSLEER. The CDR3 runs 15 residues. The V segment lost 4 bases and the J segment 7 bases; nucleotides outside the gene matches: 5.

This clone was recorded once. The rearrangement links TRBV7-2 to TRBJ2-5, with D perhaps matching TRBD1 (6 bases). This CDR3 spans 15 amino acids. Germline CDR1 SGHTA, CDR2 FQGNSA. Trimming stripped 5 bases from V and 5 bases from J, with 18 bases between. For the CDR3, the DNA is TGTGCCAGCAGCCCACTCGGGACAACTCAGGAGACCCAGTACTTC. Its protein is CASSPLGTTQETQYF.

This chain links TRBV19 with TRBJ1-1; no definite D call. V shed 7 bases and J shed 0 bases, with 15 bases lying between them. Germline values: CDR1 LNHDA, CDR2 SQIVND (reference sequence). The CDR3 spans 15 residues. CDR3 coding DNA: TGTGCCAGTACGGGGTATGTGGGAGTGAACACTGAAGCTTTCTTT. As protein: CASTGYVGVNTEAFF.

The gene calls are TRBV29-1 and TRBJ2-5; 10 bases align to TRBD2. This CDR3 comprises 13 residues. The V segment lost 7 bases and the J segment 4 bases; nucleotides outside the gene matches: 6. Per the germline V gene, CDR1 is SQVTM and CDR2 is ANQGSEA. CDR3: CSAHTSGAETQYF. The CDR3 nucleotides read TGCAGCGCCCATACTAGCGGGGCAGAGACCCAGTACTTC.

The rearrangement joins TRBV18 to TRBJ1-2, with D possibly being TRBD1 (6 bases). The CDR3 is made up of 14 amino acids. V was clipped by 2 bases and J by 2 bases, with 9 bases between them. Germline-derived CDR1 and CDR2 are KGHSH and LQKENI. The CDR3 DNA is TGTGCCAGCTCACCATCCGGACAGAACTATGGCTACACCTTC. Its protein product is CASSPSGQNYGYTF.

The chain links TRBV7-2 to TRBJ1-5, with D possibly matching TRBD1 (6 bases). Germline CDR1 and CDR2: SGHTA and FQGNSA. V was shortened by 5 bases and J by 6 bases, with 14 bases between the two germline ends. CDR3 length equals 14 residues. CDR3: CASSPDSPIQPQHF. The CDR3 region has the DNA TGTGCCAGCAGCCCGGACAGCCCCATTCAGCCCCAGCATTTT.

The V gene is TRBV30, the J gene TRBJ1-1, with D maybe TRBD1 (6 bases). The germline V gene encodes CDR1 GTSNPN and CDR2 SVGIG (reference sequence). This CDR3 has 14 residues. Trimming shortened V by 1 base and J by 10 bases, and 19 bases separated the two germline ends. CDR3 bases: TGTGCCTGGAGTGCTCTCGCAGGGGATAAAGGAGCTTTCTTT. As protein: CAWSALAGDKGAFF.

The chain links TRBV14 to TRBJ1-2; tentative D call: TRBD1 (6 bases). Germline CDR1 and CDR2: SGHDN and FVKESK. CDR3 length: 17 amino acids. V was shortened by 0 bases and J by 2 bases, with 16 bases between the two germline ends. CDR3: CASSQDFRGRGNYGYTF. CDR3 nucleotide sequence: TGTGCCAGCAGCCAAGATTTCAGGGGCAGGGGAAACTATGGCTACACCTTC.

The chain carries TRBV5-1 and TRBJ2-1, with D perhaps matching TRBD1 (6 bases). Trimming removed 0 bases from V and 8 bases from J, with 9 bases in between. Germline-derived CDR1 and CDR2 are SGHRS and YFSETQ. CDR3 length: 13 amino acids. The CDR3 is CASSLGDIYEQFF. Here the CDR3 DNA reads TGCGCCAGCAGCTTGGGGGACATCTATGAGCAGTTCTTC.

The V and J genes are TRBV24-1 and TRBJ2-1; the match to TRBD2 covers 7 bases. The V gene end was trimmed by 7 bases and the J gene end by 1 base; junction bases not matched to a gene: 6. The germline V gene encodes CDR1 KGHDR and CDR2 SFDVKD. The CDR3 contains 15 residues. The CDR3 here is CATSFAGGSYNEQFF. In nucleotides, the CDR3 is TGTGCCACCAGCTTCGCCGGGGGGTCCTACAATGAGCAGTTCTTC.

The chain has TRBV7-9 and TRBJ2-5; 13 bases agree with TRBD2. The V gene end was trimmed by 2 bases and the J gene end by 7 bases; junction bases not matched to a gene: 4. Germline CDR1 SEHNR, CDR2 FQNEAQ (reference sequence). This CDR3 has 15 residues. CDR3 nucleotide sequence: TGTGCCAGCAGCTTAACTAGCGGGAGGGCCGGGACCCAGTACTTC. It codes for CASSLTSGRAGTQYF.

CDR3 DNA sequence: TGTGCCATCAGTGAGCTGGGGCAGACCTACGAGCAGTACTTC. It is translated as CAISELGQTYEQYF. The rearrangement links TRBV10-3 to TRBJ2-7; TRBD1 is a possible D gene (5 bases). This CDR3 comprises 14 residues. CDR1 is ENHRY, CDR2 SYGVKD, per germline. The ends were cut back, 2 bases at V and 2 bases at J, with 10 bases in the middle.

The J gene is TRBJ2-7, the V gene TRBV7-2; 13 positions match TRBD2. In germline, CDR1 is SGHTA, CDR2 FQGNSA. V was clipped by 6 bases and J by 2 bases; unmatched bases: 10. The CDR3 length is 17 residues. The chain's CDR3 is CASSSTGLAGFPYEQYF. Here the CDR3 DNA reads TGTGCCAGCAGTAGTACGGGACTAGCGGGATTCCCCTACGAGCAGTACTTC.

The genes are TRBV7-9 and TRBJ1-2, with a possible D match to TRBD1 (6 bases). Germline values: CDR1 SEHNR, CDR2 FQNEAQ (reference sequence). V lost 0 bases and J lost 7, with 21 bases in between. The length of the CDR3 is 17 residues. Here the CDR3 reads CASSLAGQMVPQGGYTF. DNA of the CDR3: TGTGCCAGCAGCTTAGCAGGACAGATGGTCCCGCAGGGTGGCTACACCTTC.

CDR3 in amino acids: CASSFTGSRGYTF. The CDR3 region has the DNA TGTGCCAGCAGTTTTACAGGGTCGAGGGGCTACACCTTC. The genes are TRBV12-3 or TRBV12-4 and TRBJ1-2; possibly TRBD1 for D (6 bases). Trimming shortened V by 3 bases and J by 8 bases, and 13 bases separated the two germline ends. This CDR3 has 13 amino acids.

This chain connects TRBV27 to TRBJ1-5, with D possibly TRBD1 on 6 matching bases. Germline CDR1 reads MNHEY; CDR2 reads SMNVEV (reference sequence). V was cut by 0 bases and J by 2 bases, with 8 bases left in between. The CDR3 runs to 15 residues. The CDR3 sequence: CASSLSQGGNQPQHF. For the CDR3, the DNA is TGTGCCAGCAGTTTATCACAGGGCGGCAATCAGCCCCAGCATTTT.

The chain combines TRBV12-5 with TRBJ2-3, with 10 nucleotides matching TRBD1. This CDR3 contains 15 residues. The germline V gene encodes CDR1 LGHNT and CDR2 FRNRAP. J lost 5 bases, V lost 3 bases, and 5 bases had no gene match. The CDR3 spells CASGFGQGEIDTQYF. The CDR3 DNA sequence: TGTGCTAGTGGTTTCGGACAGGGGGAGATAGATACGCAGTATTTT.

This clone showed up just once. The chain links TRBV6-1 to TRBJ1-3, with 8 nucleotides matching TRBD1. This CDR3 contains 17 residues. The V and J ends lost 2 bases and 4 bases, in that order; junction bases with no gene match: 10. Germline CDR1 is MNHNS and CDR2 is SASEGT. The CDR3 spells CASSETWTGLGGNTIYF. For the CDR3, the DNA is TGTGCCAGCAGTGAAACCTGGACAGGGCTAGGGGGAAACACCATATATTTT.

This rearrangement joins TRBV13 to TRBJ1-4, with TRBD1 as a possible D gene (5 bases). V was clipped by 2 bases and J by 4 bases, with 14 bases between them. Per germline, CDR1 PRHDT and CDR2 FYEKMQ (reference sequence). This CDR3 has 16 residues. This CDR3 is CASSLSGGSYNEKLFF. The DNA of the CDR3 is TGTGCCAGCAGCTTATCTGGGGGGTCCTATAATGAAAAACTGTTTTTT.

The rearrangement links TRBV9 to TRBJ2-1; 11 bases are a match to TRBD2. The CDR3 contains 15 residues. The trim removed 6 bases at V and 7 bases at J, leaving 9 bases unmatched. Germline lookup yields CDR1 SGDLS and CDR2 YYNGEE. DNA for the CDR3: TGTGCCAGCACACCTAGCGGGGGGATAGGGAATGAGCAGTTCTTC. This encodes CASTPSGGIGNEQFF.

Worth noting for this clone: Germline and junction disagree at one end, which may indicate a read error. This chain links TRBV6-5 with TRBJ1-3, with TRBD1 matching over 9 bases. Germline-derived CDR1 and CDR2 are MNHEY and SVGAGI. CDR3 size: 15 residues. CDR3 residues: CASRWDRASENTIYF. In DNA, the CDR3 is TGTGCCAGCAGATGGGACAGGGCCTCTGAAAACACCATATATTTT.

This sequence joins TRBV2 and TRBJ2-7; 13 bases align to TRBD2. Germline values: CDR1 SNHLY, CDR2 FYNNEI. Trimming removed 2 bases from V and 2 bases from J; junction bases left unmatched: 9. The CDR3 length is 18 residues. The CDR3 bases are TGTGCCAGCAGTGAAAGAGGACTAGCGGGAGCCTCTCCCTACGAGCAGTACTTC. As protein: CASSERGLAGASPYEQYF.